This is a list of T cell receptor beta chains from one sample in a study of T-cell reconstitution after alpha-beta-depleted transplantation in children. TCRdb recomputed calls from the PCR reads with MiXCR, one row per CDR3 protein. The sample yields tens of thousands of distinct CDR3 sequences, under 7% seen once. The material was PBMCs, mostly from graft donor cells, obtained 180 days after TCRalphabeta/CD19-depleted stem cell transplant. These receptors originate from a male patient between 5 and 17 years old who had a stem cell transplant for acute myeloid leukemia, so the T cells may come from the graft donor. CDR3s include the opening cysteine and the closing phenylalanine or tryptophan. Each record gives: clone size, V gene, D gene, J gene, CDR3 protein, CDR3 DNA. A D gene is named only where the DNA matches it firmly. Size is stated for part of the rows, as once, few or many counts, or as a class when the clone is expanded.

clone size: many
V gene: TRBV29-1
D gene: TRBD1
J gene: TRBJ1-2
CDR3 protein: CSVRRDSSAYTF
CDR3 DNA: TGCAGCGTCCGGCGGGACAGCTCAGCGTACACCTTC

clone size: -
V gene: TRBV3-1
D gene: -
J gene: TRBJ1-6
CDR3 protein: CASSLTFGAVDNSPLHF
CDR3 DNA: TGTGCCAGCAGCTTAACCTTCGGGGCAGTGGATAATTCACCCCTCCACTTT

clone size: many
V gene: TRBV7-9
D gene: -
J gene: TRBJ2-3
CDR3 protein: CASSLEQATDTQYF
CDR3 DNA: TGTGCCAGCAGTTTAGAACAGGCGACAGATACGCAGTATTTT

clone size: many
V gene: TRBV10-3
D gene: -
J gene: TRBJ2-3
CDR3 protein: CAIRRTDTQYF
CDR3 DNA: TGTGCCATCCGGCGGACAGATACGCAGTATTTT

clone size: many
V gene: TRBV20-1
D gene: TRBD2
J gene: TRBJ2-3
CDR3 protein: CSAYPRGRGLDTQYF
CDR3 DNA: TGCAGTGCCTACCCCCGGGGGAGGGGTTTAGATACGCAGTATTTT

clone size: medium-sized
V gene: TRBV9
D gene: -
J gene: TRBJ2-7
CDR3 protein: CASAPIGLEGSYEQYF
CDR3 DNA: TGTGCCAGCGCCCCCATAGGGTTAGAGGGCTCCTACGAGCAGTACTTC

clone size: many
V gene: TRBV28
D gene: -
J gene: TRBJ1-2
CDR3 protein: CASSQDPSYGYTF
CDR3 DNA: TGTGCCAGCAGTCAAGACCCCTCATATGGCTACACCTTC

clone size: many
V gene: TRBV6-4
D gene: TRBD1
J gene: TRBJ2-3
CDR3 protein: CASSDSKDRGTDTQYF
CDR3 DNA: TGTGCCAGCAGTGACTCGAAGGACAGGGGAACAGATACGCAGTATTTT

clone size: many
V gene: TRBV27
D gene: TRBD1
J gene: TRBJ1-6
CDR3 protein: CASSFLTIGQGNPYNSPLHF
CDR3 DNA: TGTGCCAGCAGTTTCCTCACCATTGGACAGGGAAACCCCTATAATTCACCCCTCCACTTT

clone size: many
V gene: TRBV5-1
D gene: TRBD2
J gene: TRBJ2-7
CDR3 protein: CASRKAGRATEQYF
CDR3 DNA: TGCGCCAGCAGGAAGGCCGGGAGGGCCACCGAGCAGTACTTC

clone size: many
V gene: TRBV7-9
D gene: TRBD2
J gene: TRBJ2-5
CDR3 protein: CASSLGGVAGGQETQYF
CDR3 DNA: TGTGCCAGCAGCTTAGGCGGGGTAGCGGGAGGGCAAGAGACCCAGTACTTC

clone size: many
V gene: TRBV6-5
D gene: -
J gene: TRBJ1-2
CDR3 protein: CASSYDLNRRDGYTF
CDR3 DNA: TGTGCCAGCAGTTATGACTTGAACAGGCGGGACGGCTACACCTTC